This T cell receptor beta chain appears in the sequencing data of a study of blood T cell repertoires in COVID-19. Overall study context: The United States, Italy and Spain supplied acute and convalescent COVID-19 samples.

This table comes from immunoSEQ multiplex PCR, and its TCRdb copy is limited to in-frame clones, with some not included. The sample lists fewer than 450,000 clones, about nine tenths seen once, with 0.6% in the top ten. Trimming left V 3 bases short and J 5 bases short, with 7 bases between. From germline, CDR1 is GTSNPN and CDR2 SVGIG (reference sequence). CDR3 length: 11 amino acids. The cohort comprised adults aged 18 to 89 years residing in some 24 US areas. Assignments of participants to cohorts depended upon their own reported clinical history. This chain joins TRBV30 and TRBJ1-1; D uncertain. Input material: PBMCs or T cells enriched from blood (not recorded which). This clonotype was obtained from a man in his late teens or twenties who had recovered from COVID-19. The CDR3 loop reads CAWRGATEAFF. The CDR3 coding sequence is TGTGCCTGGAGAGGAGCAACTGAAGCTTTCTTT. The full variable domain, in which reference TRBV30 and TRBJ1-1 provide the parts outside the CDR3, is SQTIHQWPATLVQPVGSPLSLECTVEGTSNPNLYWYRQAAGRGLQLLFYSVGIGQISSEVPQNLSASRPQDRQFILSSKKLLLSDSGFYLCAWRGATEAFFGQGTRLTVV.